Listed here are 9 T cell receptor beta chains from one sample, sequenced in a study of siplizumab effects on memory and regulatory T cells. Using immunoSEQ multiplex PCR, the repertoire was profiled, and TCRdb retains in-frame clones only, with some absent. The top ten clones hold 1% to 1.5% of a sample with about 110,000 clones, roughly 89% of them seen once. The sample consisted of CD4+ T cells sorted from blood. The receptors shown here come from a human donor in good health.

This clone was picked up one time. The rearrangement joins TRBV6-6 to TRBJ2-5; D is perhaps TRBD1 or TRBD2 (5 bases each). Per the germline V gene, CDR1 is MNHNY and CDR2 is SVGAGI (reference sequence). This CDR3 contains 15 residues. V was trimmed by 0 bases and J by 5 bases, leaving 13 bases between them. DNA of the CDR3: TGTGCCAGCAGTTACTCGTCTCGCAGGGAGGAGACCCAGTACTTC. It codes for CASSYSSRREETQYF.

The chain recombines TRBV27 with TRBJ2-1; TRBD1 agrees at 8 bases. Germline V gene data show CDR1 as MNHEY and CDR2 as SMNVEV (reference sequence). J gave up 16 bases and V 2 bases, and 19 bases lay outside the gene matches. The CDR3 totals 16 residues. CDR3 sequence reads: CASSLIGSRTGKFTFF. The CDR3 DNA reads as TGTGCCAGCAGTTTAATCGGATCACGGACAGGGAAGTTTACATTCTTC.

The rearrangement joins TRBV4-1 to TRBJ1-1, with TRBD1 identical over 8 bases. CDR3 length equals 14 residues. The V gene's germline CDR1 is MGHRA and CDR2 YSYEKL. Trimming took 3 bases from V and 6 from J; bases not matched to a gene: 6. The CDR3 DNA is TGCGCCAGCAGCCAGGGGTCACAGGGGGCTGAAGCTTTCTTT. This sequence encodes CASSQGSQGAEAFF.

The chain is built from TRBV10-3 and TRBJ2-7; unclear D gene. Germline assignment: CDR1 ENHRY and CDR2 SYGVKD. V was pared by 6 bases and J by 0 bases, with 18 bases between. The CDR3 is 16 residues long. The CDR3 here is CAISELHRLDSYEQYF. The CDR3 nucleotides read TGTGCCATCAGCGAGCTGCACAGATTGGACTCCTACGAGCAGTACTTC.

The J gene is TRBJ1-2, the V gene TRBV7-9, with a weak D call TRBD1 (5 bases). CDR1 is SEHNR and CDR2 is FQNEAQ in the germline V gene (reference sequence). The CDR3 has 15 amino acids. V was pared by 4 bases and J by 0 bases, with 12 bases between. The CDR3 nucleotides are TGTGCCAGCAGCTCCCAGGGCGCTCCTAACTATGGCTACACCTTC. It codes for CASSSQGAPNYGYTF.

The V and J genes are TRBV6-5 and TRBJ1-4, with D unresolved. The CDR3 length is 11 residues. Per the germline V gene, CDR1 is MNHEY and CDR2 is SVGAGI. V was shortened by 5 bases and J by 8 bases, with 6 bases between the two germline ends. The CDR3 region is CASSRGEKLFF. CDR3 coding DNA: TGTGCCAGCAGTCGAGGGGAAAAACTGTTTTTT.

CDR3 sequence reads: CASSAGQGVEAFF. DNA of the CDR3: TGTGCCAGCAGCGCAGGACAGGGTGTCGAAGCTTTCTTT. The V gene is TRBV9, the J gene TRBJ1-1, with 8 positions matching TRBD1. Unmatched junction bases numbered 6, after V lost 3 bases and J lost 8 bases. This CDR3 has 13 residues. CDR1 is SGDLS and CDR2 is YYNGEE in the germline V gene.

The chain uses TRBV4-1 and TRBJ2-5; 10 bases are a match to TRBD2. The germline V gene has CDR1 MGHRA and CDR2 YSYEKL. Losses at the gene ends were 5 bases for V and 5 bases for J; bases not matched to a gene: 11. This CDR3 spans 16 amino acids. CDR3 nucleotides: TGCGCCAGCAGCTTAGCGGGAGGCCTGGGGGCGGAGACCCAGTACTTC. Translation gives CASSLAGGLGAETQYF.

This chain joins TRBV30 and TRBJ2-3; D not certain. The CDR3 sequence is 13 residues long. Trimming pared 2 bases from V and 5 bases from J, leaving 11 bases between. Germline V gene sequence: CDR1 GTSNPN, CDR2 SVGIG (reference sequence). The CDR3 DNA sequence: TGTGCCTGGAGTCCCCGGCGCAGAGATACGCAGTATTTT. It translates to CAWSPRRRDTQYF.